Each of the 28 T cell receptor beta chains below was sequenced from the same sample in a study of cytomegalovirus exposure and HLA in healthy donors. Primers for the PCR totalled 60 Vbeta and 13 Jbeta. Profiled with immunoSEQ multiplex PCR; TCRdb holds only in-frame clones, not every one. The repertoire has under 200,000 clones, around 80% of them found once; the top ten carry approximately 0.7%. Sequenced sample: PBMCs. The receptors were sampled from a woman between 40 and 55 years old in good health and CMV-seronegative.

The V gene is TRBV30, the J gene TRBJ1-4; 8 positions agree with TRBD1. Germline V CDR1 and CDR2: GTSNPN, SVGIG (reference sequence). The CDR3 is 14 amino acids. Losses at the gene ends were 3 bases for V and 7 bases for J; bases not matched to a gene: 7. CDR3 coding DNA: TGTGCCTGGAGGAGACAGGGGATTAGTGAAAAACTGTTTTTT. This encodes CAWRRQGISEKLFF.

CDR3 sequence: CAWSTGTSGSYEQYF. CDR3 coding DNA: TGTGCCTGGAGTACAGGGACTAGCGGGAGTTACGAGCAGTACTTC. This chain links TRBV30 with TRBJ2-7; TRBD2 matches at 14 bases. The J segment lost 4 bases and the V segment lost 2 bases, leaving 4 bases of the junction unmatched. In germline, CDR1 is GTSNPN, CDR2 SVGIG (reference sequence). The CDR3 covers 15 residues.

The chain recombines TRBV2 with TRBJ2-1; 8 bases fit TRBD1. The CDR3 is 16 amino acids. V was clipped by 4 bases and J by 1 base; unmatched bases: 6. Germline V gene sequence: CDR1 SNHLY, CDR2 FYNNEI. This CDR3 reads CASSVAGGLSYNEQFF. CDR3 in DNA: TGTGCCAGCAGTGTTGCAGGGGGCTTATCCTACAATGAGCAGTTCTTC.

The chain recombines TRBV6-4 with TRBJ2-3; 10 bases match TRBD2. Germline V lookup: CDR1 MRHNA, CDR2 SNTAGT. The CDR3 is 15 residues long. After removal of 6 bases from V and 2 bases from J, the junction contained 5 bases not matched to a gene. The CDR3 loop is CASSRTSGATDTQYF. The DNA of the CDR3 is TGTGCCAGCAGCCGGACTAGCGGAGCCACAGATACGCAGTATTTT.

This chain uses TRBV6-1 with TRBJ2-5; 7 nucleotides align to TRBD2. J lost 11 bases, V lost 0 bases, and 9 bases had no gene match. The CDR3 consists of 14 residues. Per the germline V gene, CDR1 is MNHNS and CDR2 is SASEGT. The chain's CDR3 is CASSEATWGGEQYF. As DNA, the CDR3 is TGTGCCAGCAGTGAAGCTACATGGGGGGGAGAGCAGTACTTC.

This sequence joins TRBV5-1 and TRBJ1-1, with D unresolved. CDR3 length: 13 residues. Germline CDR1 is SGHRS and CDR2 is YFSETQ. Trimming left V 0 bases short and J 7 bases short, with 10 bases between. CDR3 in amino acids: CASSLVQSGEAFF. The DNA for the CDR3 is TGCGCCAGCAGCTTGGTTCAGAGCGGTGAAGCTTTCTTT.

The chain carries TRBV7-9 and TRBJ1-2, with no clear D. The germline V gene encodes CDR1 SEHNR and CDR2 FQNEAQ (reference sequence). Between the trimmed V and J ends, which lost 8 bases and 6 bases, there was a span of 13 bases. The CDR3 is 12 amino acids. The CDR3 region is CASAQSGDGYTF. The CDR3 coding sequence is TGTGCCAGCGCCCAGAGCGGTGATGGCTACACCTTC.

J is TRBJ1-1 and V is TRBV5-1; D possibly corresponds to TRBD1 (6 bases). CDR1 is SGHRS, CDR2 YFSETQ, per germline. This CDR3 is built from 16 residues. The V gene lost 2 bases and the J gene lost 1 base, with 15 bases spanning the gap. The CDR3 coding sequence is TGCGCCAGCAGCTTACAGGGTAGGCGGTCGAACACTGAAGCTTTCTTT. Translation gives CASSLQGRRSNTEAFF.

The chain recombines TRBV5-1 with TRBJ2-5, with 8 bases aligning to TRBD2. The CDR3 length is 14 residues. Germline-derived CDR1 and CDR2 are SGHRS and YFSETQ. The J segment lost 2 bases and the V segment lost 8 bases, leaving 8 bases of the junction unmatched. In DNA, the CDR3 is TGCGCCAGTCGGAGGGGACTAGAACAAGAGACCCAGTACTTC. Encoded protein: CASRRGLEQETQYF.

This chain joins TRBV6-5 and TRBJ1-5; 8 bases are shared with TRBD1. This CDR3 is built from 16 residues. Germline V gene data show CDR1 as MNHEY and CDR2 as SVGAGI. Unmatched junction bases numbered 9, after V lost 4 bases and J lost 4 bases. The CDR3 loop is CASSSLQGARNQPQHF. CDR3 coding DNA: TGTGCCAGCAGTTCACTTCAGGGGGCGAGGAATCAGCCCCAGCATTTT.

The chain recombines TRBV5-1 with TRBJ1-5, with TRBD1 as a possible D gene (6 bases). This CDR3 has 18 amino acids. CDR1 SGHRS and CDR2 YFSETQ come from the germline V gene. V was trimmed by 4 bases and J by 0 bases, leaving 20 bases between them. CDR3 loop: CASSRRSRTEFSNQPQHF. The DNA for the CDR3 is TGCGCCAGCAGCAGACGAAGTCGGACAGAATTTAGCAATCAGCCCCAGCATTTT.

This rearrangement joins TRBV11-3 to TRBJ2-1; D is perhaps TRBD2 (6 bases). Trimming pared 5 bases from V and 7 bases from J, leaving 15 bases between. This CDR3 has 14 residues. Germline loops: CDR1 SGHNT, CDR2 YENEEA. The CDR3 DNA reads TGTGCCAGCAGCCTTTCGGGAGCCGGTAATGAGCAGTTCTTC. It is translated as CASSLSGAGNEQFF.

The chain combines TRBV7-8 with TRBJ1-1; 10 nucleotides agree with TRBD1. CDR3 length equals 17 residues. Trimming removed 5 bases from V and 1 base from J; junction bases left unmatched: 10. Germline-derived CDR1 and CDR2 are SGHVS and FQNEAQ. DNA for the CDR3: TGTGCCAGCAGCCTTCCGGGACAGGGGTGGGCGAACACTGAAGCTTTCTTT. Translating it yields CASSLPGQGWANTEAFF.

The chain joins TRBV19 to TRBJ2-3; D not certain. From germline, CDR1 is LNHDA and CDR2 SQIVND (reference sequence). The CDR3 is 18 residues long. With 3 bases removed from V and 1 base from J, the gap between germline ends came to 20 bases. In nucleotides, the CDR3 is TGTGCCAGTAGTATTGAGGTGCCGATGAGTTTGGGCACAGATACGCAGTATTTT. This encodes CASSIEVPMSLGTDTQYF.

V usage is TRBV19 and J usage is TRBJ2-7; 8 positions agree with TRBD2. From germline, CDR1 is LNHDA and CDR2 SQIVND (reference sequence). The V segment lost 2 bases and the J segment 1 base; nucleotides outside the gene matches: 10. This CDR3 has 17 residues. The CDR3 DNA is TGTGCCAGTAGTATAAGTTGGCGGGAGGCACCGTCCTACGAGCAGTACTTC. Amino acids: CASSISWREAPSYEQYF.

This clone has more than one count but fewer than ten. This rearrangement joins TRBV2 to TRBJ1-1; tentatively, D is TRBD1 (6 bases). Between the trimmed V and J ends, which lost 3 bases and 12 bases, there was a span of 23 bases. CDR1 SNHLY and CDR2 FYNNEI come from the germline V gene. This CDR3 region has 15 residues. CDR3 DNA: TGTGCCAGCAGTGATATTGATCTAGTCGACAGGCTCACTTTCTTT. Its protein product is CASSDIDLVDRLTFF.

To note about this clone: In the same sample, other DNA sequences code for this CDR3. This chain connects TRBV7-8 to TRBJ2-1; 11 nucleotides match TRBD2. V was clipped by 6 bases and J by 3 bases; unmatched bases: 4. The germline V gene has CDR1 SGHVS and CDR2 FQNEAQ. CDR3 length equals 15 residues. The CDR3 DNA reads TGTGCCAGCAGTCCTCTAGCGGGGGGCTACAATGAGCAGTTCTTC. Translation gives CASSPLAGGYNEQFF.

This clone was found once. The chain is built from TRBV5-1 and TRBJ1-5; D is ambiguous. This CDR3 comprises 18 residues. V was shortened by 1 base and J by 3 bases, with 20 bases between the two germline ends. From germline, CDR1 is SGHRS and CDR2 YFSETQ. In DNA, the CDR3 is TGCGCCAGCAGCTTGAGGCCCTTCGAGTCGGGATTCAATCAGCCCCAGCATTTT. Protein: CASSLRPFESGFNQPQHF.

This clone showed up many times. The chain employs TRBV2 and TRBJ1-1, with TRBD1 matching 7 bases. The germline gives CDR1 SNHLY, CDR2 FYNNEI. The junction had 9 bases not matched to a gene; V was cut back by 11 bases and J by 0 bases. The CDR3 is 14 residues long. The CDR3 DNA sequence: TGTGCCGGAAAACAGGGGCCTATGAACACTGAAGCTTTCTTT. This codes for CAGKQGPMNTEAFF. Filled out from reference TRBV2 and TRBJ1-1, the complete variable domain reads EPEVTQTPSHQVTQMGQEVILRCVPISNHLYFYWYRQILGQKVEFLVSFYNNEISEKSEIFDDQFSVERPDGSNFTLKIRSTKLEDSAMYFCAGKQGPMNTEAFFGQGTRLTVV.

The V call is TRBV12-5, the J call TRBJ2-5; D might be TRBD2 (7 bases). Germline V gene lookup returns CDR1 LGHNT and CDR2 FRNRAP. The V end lost 0 bases, the J end lost 7 bases, and 21 bases lay between the germline ends. This CDR3 is 17 amino acids long. As DNA, the CDR3 is TGTGCTAGTGGTTTGGTACGATTGGTGCGCGGGGGCACGACCCAGTACTTC. This encodes CASGLVRLVRGGTTQYF. The full variable domain, with the rest looked up from reference TRBV12-5 and TRBJ2-5, is DARVTQTPRHKVTEMGQEVTMRCQPILGHNTVFWYRQTMMQGLELLAYFRNRAPLDDSGMPKDRFSAEMPDATLATLKIQPSEPRDSAVYFCASGLVRLVRGGTTQYFGPGTRLLVL.

This clone showed up just a few times. The V and J genes are TRBV19 and TRBJ1-6, with D possibly TRBD1 on 6 matching bases. Germline V gives CDR1 LNHDA, CDR2 SQIVND (reference sequence). The CDR3 is 15 amino acids. V was trimmed by 3 bases and J by 6 bases, leaving 12 bases between them. The CDR3 protein is CASSIARGGNSPLHF. The CDR3 DNA is TGTGCCAGTAGTATCGCCAGGGGCGGTAATTCACCCCTCCACTTT.

The chain has TRBV7-3 and TRBJ2-1, with a possible D match to TRBD2 (6 bases). Deletions cut 2 bases from V and 5 bases from J, with 7 bases between. CDR3 size: 13 residues. Germline V gene lookup returns CDR1 SGHTA and CDR2 FQGTGA. This CDR3 is CASSLLADNEQFF. DNA for the CDR3: TGTGCCAGCAGCTTATTAGCGGACAATGAGCAGTTCTTC.

This clone was observed a few times. This rearrangement joins TRBV7-8 to TRBJ1-2, with D uncertain. The CDR3 covers 14 residues. Per germline, CDR1 SGHVS and CDR2 FQNEAQ. V was trimmed by 0 bases and J by 0 bases, leaving 5 bases between them. The CDR3 DNA reads TGTGCCAGCAGCTTAGCATCCGCTAACTATGGCTACACCTTC. Its protein product is CASSLASANYGYTF.

J is TRBJ2-1 and V is TRBV19; TRBD1 matches 8 bases. After removal of 7 bases from V and 3 bases from J, the junction contained 2 bases not matched to a gene. CDR1 and CDR2 (germline): LNHDA, SQIVND (reference sequence). CDR3 length equals 13 residues. CDR3 in amino acids: CASKGTGYNEQFF. As DNA, the CDR3 is TGTGCCAGTAAAGGGACAGGCTACAATGAGCAGTTCTTC.

The chain combines TRBV7-9 with TRBJ1-3; the match to TRBD1 covers 7 bases. The CDR3 contains 19 residues. With V trimmed by 5 bases and J by 0 bases, 16 bases remained unmatched. Germline assignment: CDR1 SEHNR and CDR2 FQNEAQ (reference sequence). Here the CDR3 DNA reads TGTGCCAGCAGCCGTCCTACTACCGGGACAGCGAACTCTGGAAACACCATATATTTT. It encodes CASSRPTTGTANSGNTIYF. Looking up the rest from reference TRBV7-9 and TRBJ1-3 gives the full variable domain: DTGVSQNPRHKITKRGQNVTFRCDPISEHNRLYWYRQTLGQGPEFLTYFQNEAQLEKSRLLSDRFSAERPKGSFSTLEIQRTEQGDSAMYLCASSRPTTGTANSGNTIYFGEGSWLTVV.

Only a few counts were recorded for this clone. The CDR3 DNA sequence: TGTGCCAGCAGGCCAAGAGGGGGGAACACTGAAGCTTTCTTT. Protein product: CASRPRGGNTEAFF. This rearrangement joins TRBV7-9 to TRBJ1-1; tentative D call: TRBD1 (6 bases). The CDR3 consists of 14 residues. Germline assignment: CDR1 SEHNR and CDR2 FQNEAQ (reference sequence). Trimming took off 6 bases at V and 1 base at J, with 12 bases between the two ends.

This rearrangement joins TRBV4-1 to TRBJ1-5, with D perhaps TRBD1 (6 bases). V lost 0 bases and J 2 bases, leaving 14 bases between the germline ends. The CDR3 loop spans 17 amino acids. Germline CDR1 and CDR2: MGHRA and YSYEKL. CDR3 loop: CASSQDAGTPGNQPQHF. The CDR3 region has the DNA TGCGCCAGCAGCCAAGATGCCGGGACACCGGGCAATCAGCCCCAGCATTTT.

This sequence joins TRBV19 and TRBJ1-5, with D maybe TRBD1 (5 bases). The V and J ends lost 3 bases and 6 bases respectively, with 18 bases between them. The germline V gene has CDR1 LNHDA and CDR2 SQIVND (reference sequence). The CDR3 extends over 16 amino acids. CDR3 residues: CASSIGGEVGGQPQHF. CDR3 coding DNA: TGTGCCAGTAGTATCGGCGGGGAAGTCGGGGGTCAGCCCCAGCATTTT.